This T cell receptor (beta chain) came from a study of blood T cell repertoires in COVID-19. Using immunoSEQ multiplex PCR, the repertoire was profiled, and TCRdb retains in-frame clones only, with some absent. The sample has 280,000 or so clones; around 90% are singletons. Sequenced input: PBMCs or T cells enriched from blood (not recorded which). The clonotype was recovered from a woman aged 18-35 years with acute COVID-19.

CDR3 coding DNA: TGTGCCAGCAGTTTATCGGGATTTGGTATTGTGGGGACTAGCGGTAGGGGAGATACGCAGTATTTT. Encoded protein: CASSLSGFGIVGTSGRGDTQYF. The chain is built from TRBV27 and TRBJ2-3; 11 bases line up with TRBD2. This CDR3 comprises 22 residues. Looked up from germline, CDR1 is MNHEY and CDR2 is SMNVEV (reference sequence). Trimming removed 0 bases from V and 5 bases from J; junction bases left unmatched: 22.